The 13 T cell receptor beta chains given below trace back to one sample, sequenced in a study of Graves' ophthalmopathy and Graves' hyperthyroidism. Researchers took RNA transcripts and amplified TCR beta CDR3 regions from them. HTBI primers were used in a first-round RT-PCR, which preceded a second-round multiplex PCR. TCRdb re-derived calls from the multiplex PCR reads in MiXCR, one entry per CDR3 protein. The table shows 230,000 or so distinct CDR3 sequences, with 45% occurring only once. Sequenced material: peripheral blood. These receptors all stem from an adult man with Graves' ophthalmopathy.

This clonotype showed up just a few times. V gene TRBV4-1 combines with J gene TRBJ1-2; tentatively, D is TRBD1 (5 bases). The CDR3 has 14 amino acids. Germline CDR1 MGHRA, CDR2 YSYEKL. The V end lost 1 base, the J end lost 6 bases, and 12 bases lay between the germline ends. The chain's CDR3 is CASSQGQKVDGYTF. The DNA for the CDR3 is TGCGCCAGCAGCCAAGGACAGAAGGTAGATGGCTACACCTTC.

The genes are TRBV2 and TRBJ2-7; 12 nucleotides align to TRBD2. The V and J ends lost 5 bases and 3 bases, in that order; junction bases with no gene match: 8. Germline CDR1 and CDR2: SNHLY and FYNNEI. The length of the CDR3 is 16 residues. The CDR3 DNA sequence: TGTGCCAGCAGTTCCTCCCGACTAGCGGGAGACTACGAGCAGTACTTC. This sequence encodes CASSSSRLAGDYEQYF. Drawing the rest from reference TRBV2 and TRBJ2-7, the complete variable domain is EPEVTQTPSHQVTQMGQEVILRCVPISNHLYFYWYRQILGQKVEFLVSFYNNEISEKSEIFDDQFSVERPDGSNFTLKIRSTKLEDSAMYFCASSSSRLAGDYEQYFGPGTRLTVT.

The chain links TRBV7-9 to TRBJ2-7; 10 bases are a match to TRBD1. The CDR3 runs 15 residues. After removal of 4 bases from V and 7 bases from J, the junction contained 10 bases not matched to a gene. Germline lookup yields CDR1 SEHNR and CDR2 FQNEAQ (reference sequence). The CDR3, as DNA: TGTGCCAGCAGCTACTTCGGGACAGGGGACAATGAGCAGTACTTC. Its protein product is CASSYFGTGDNEQYF. The whole variable domain, filled in from reference TRBV7-9 and TRBJ2-7, reads DTGVSQNPRHKITKRGQNVTFRCDPISEHNRLYWYRQTLGQGPEFLTYFQNEAQLEKSRLLSDRFSAERPKGSFSTLEIQRTEQGDSAMYLCASSYFGTGDNEQYFGPGTRLTVT.

The chain employs TRBV29-1 and TRBJ2-5, with TRBD1 identical over 7 bases. The CDR3 sequence is 13 residues long. Germline V gives CDR1 SQVTM, CDR2 ANQGSEA. The trim removed 6 bases at V and 4 bases at J, leaving 8 bases unmatched. This chain's CDR3 is CSVLDRAGETQYF. The CDR3 bases are TGCAGCGTGTTAGACAGGGCAGGAGAGACCCAGTACTTC.

This clonotype was detected only a few times. V is TRBV20-1 and J is TRBJ1-5, with D tentatively TRBD1 (6 bases). The CDR3 extends over 14 amino acids. CDR1 is DFQATT, CDR2 SNEGSKA, per germline (reference sequence). V was pared by 3 bases and J by 4 bases, with 13 bases between. CDR3 amino acids: CSASQGSENQPQHF. The CDR3 nucleotides read TGCAGTGCTAGCCAGGGGTCAGAGAATCAGCCCCAGCATTTT.

V and J are TRBV19 and TRBJ2-7; TRBD1 matches at 7 bases. V was clipped by 4 bases and J by 1 base; unmatched bases: 7. CDR3 length: 15 residues. The germline V gene encodes CDR1 LNHDA and CDR2 SQIVND (reference sequence). The CDR3 DNA reads as TGTGCCAGTAGTAAAGGGACAGCCTTATCCTACGAGCAGTACTTC. This gives the protein CASSKGTALSYEQYF. Filled out from reference TRBV19 and TRBJ2-7, the complete variable domain reads DGGITQSPKYLFRKEGQNVTLSCEQNLNHDAMYWYRQDPGQGLRLIYYSQIVNDFQKGDIAEGYSVSREKKESFPLTVTSAQKNPTAFYLCASSKGTALSYEQYFGPGTRLTVT.

This clonotype was counted a few times. This chain connects TRBV12-3 or TRBV12-4 to TRBJ2-5; a weak D match, TRBD2 (5 bases). This CDR3 spans 14 amino acids. V was pared by 2 bases and J by 4 bases, with 11 bases between. CDR3 sequence reads: CASSLTRGIETQYF. DNA for the CDR3: TGTGCCAGCAGTTTAACTAGAGGCATAGAGACCCAGTACTTC.

The J gene is TRBJ1-2, the V gene TRBV10-3; 7 bases align to TRBD1. The CDR3 runs to 14 residues. Germline assignment: CDR1 ENHRY and CDR2 SYGVKD. V dropped 5 bases and J dropped 6; count of bases not matched to a gene: 9. The CDR3 sequence: CAISSDRVENGYTF. The CDR3 coding sequence is TGTGCCATCAGTTCCGACAGGGTTGAGAATGGCTACACCTTC.

The chain is built from TRBV7-9 and TRBJ2-7, with TRBD1 matching over 9 bases. V gave up 6 bases and J gave up 1 base; unmatched junction bases: 7. This CDR3 has 15 amino acids. CDR1 SEHNR and CDR2 FQNEAQ come from the germline V gene (reference sequence). The CDR3 nucleotides are TGTGCCAGCAGTCCAGGGACAGGGAATTCCTACGAGCAGTACTTC. It translates to CASSPGTGNSYEQYF.

The chain joins TRBV29-1 to TRBJ1-4; tentatively, D is TRBD1 (6 bases). The CDR3 is 12 residues long. Germline V lookup: CDR1 SQVTM, CDR2 ANQGSEA. V was shortened by 7 bases and J by 8 bases, with 14 bases between the two germline ends. The CDR3 DNA is TGCAGCGCCGGGCAGGGGCGAGAAAAACTGTTTTTT. Translation gives CSAGQGREKLFF.

This clonotype showed up just once. A junction boundary mismatches the germline segment, possibly from a read error. The chain joins TRBV10-3 to TRBJ2-7; D gene ambiguous. The CDR3 is 15 amino acids. Per germline, CDR1 ENHRY and CDR2 SYGVKD. Here the CDR3 reads CASSLKVQVPYEQYF. The CDR3 region has the DNA TGTGCCAGCAGTTTAAAGGTTCAGGTTCCCTACGAGCAGTACTTC.

This sequence joins TRBV29-1 and TRBJ2-3; D call uncertain. V lost 1 base and J 6 bases, leaving 14 bases between the germline ends. The CDR3 runs to 14 residues. Looked up from germline, CDR1 is SQVTM and CDR2 is ANQGSEA. The CDR3 DNA sequence: TGCAGCGTTGAAGTCGGGTCCCAAGGTGATACGCAGTATTTT. This gives the protein CSVEVGSQGDTQYF.

The chain couples TRBV11-2 to TRBJ2-7, with 9 bases that match TRBD2. CDR1 and CDR2 (germline): SGHAT, FQNNGV. The V and J ends lost 5 bases and 2 bases, in that order; junction bases with no gene match: 16. This CDR3 is built from 18 residues. In DNA, the CDR3 is TGTGCCAGCAGCCAGGCGGTTGCGGGAGGGCCGATCGCCTACGAGCAGTACTTC. It translates to CASSQAVAGGPIAYEQYF. Drawing the rest from reference TRBV11-2 and TRBJ2-7, the complete variable domain is EAGVAQSPRYKIIEKRQSVAFWCNPISGHATLYWYQQILGQGPKLLIQFQNNGVVDDSQLPKDRFSAERLKGVDSTLKIQPAKLEDSAVYLCASSQAVAGGPIAYEQYFGPGTRLTVT.